This T cell receptor (beta chain) came from a study of OX40 agonist ivuxolimab in advanced cancers. As to this clone: Its cognate antigen is unknown.

Germline CDR1 reads MNHNS; CDR2 reads SASEGT. The germline V and J ends were trimmed by 6 bases and 1 base, with 12 bases remaining between them. CDR3 length equals 14 residues. Using immunoSEQ multiplex PCR, the repertoire was profiled, and TCRdb retains in-frame clones only, with some absent. The sample has 73,000 or so clones, about nine tenths seen once; the top ten hold over 0.75%. Findings and limits, study-wide: Patients with a partial response at 0.1-3.0 mg/kg had among the lowest clonal expansion. CD8+ T cells showed, on average, more clonal expansion than CD4+ cells. In the 0.1 to 3.0 mg/kg range, CD4+ and CD8+ blood T cells had expanded clonally by week 6.

The gene calls are TRBV6-1 and TRBJ2-5, with D perhaps matching TRBD1 or TRBD2 (6 bases each). The TCR comes from an adult with an advanced solid tumor such as melanoma, head and neck, liver or kidney cancer. Sequencing used CD4+ or CD8+ T cells sorted from blood, obtained in a trial of the OX40 agonist ivuxolimab. This CDR3 is CASSRGTLQETQYF. CDR3 DNA: TGTGCCAGCAGCCGGGGGACACTCCAAGAGACCCAGTACTTC.